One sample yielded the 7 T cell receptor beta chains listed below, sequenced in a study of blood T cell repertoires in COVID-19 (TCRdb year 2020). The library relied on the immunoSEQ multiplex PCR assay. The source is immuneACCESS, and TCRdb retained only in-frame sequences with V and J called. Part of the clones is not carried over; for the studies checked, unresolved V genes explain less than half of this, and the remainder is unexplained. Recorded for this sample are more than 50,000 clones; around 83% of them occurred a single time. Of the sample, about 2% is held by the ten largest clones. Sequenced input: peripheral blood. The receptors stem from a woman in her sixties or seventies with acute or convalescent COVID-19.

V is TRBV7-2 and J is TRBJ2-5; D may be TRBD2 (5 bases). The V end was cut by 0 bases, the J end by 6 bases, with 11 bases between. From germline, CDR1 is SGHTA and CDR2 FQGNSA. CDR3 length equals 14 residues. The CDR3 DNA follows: TGTGCCAGCAGCTTAGCACGGGGAAAAAAGACCCAGTACTTC. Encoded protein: CASSLARGKKTQYF.

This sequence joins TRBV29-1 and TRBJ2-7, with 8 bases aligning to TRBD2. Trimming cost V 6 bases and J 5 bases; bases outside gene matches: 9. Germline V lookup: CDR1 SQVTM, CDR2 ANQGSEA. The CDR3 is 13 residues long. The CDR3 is CSVGGAEPNEQYF. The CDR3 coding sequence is TGCAGCGTCGGGGGGGCCGAACCTAACGAGCAGTACTTC.

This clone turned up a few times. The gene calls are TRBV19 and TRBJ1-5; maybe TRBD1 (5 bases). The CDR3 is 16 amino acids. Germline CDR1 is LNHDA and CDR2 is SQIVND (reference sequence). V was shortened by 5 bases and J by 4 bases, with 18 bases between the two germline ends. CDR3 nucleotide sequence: TGTGCCAGTAGTGCCCTAGACCGTGGGGGGAATCAGCCCCAGCATTTT. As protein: CASSALDRGGNQPQHF. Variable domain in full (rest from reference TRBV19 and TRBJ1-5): DGGITQSPKYLFRKEGQNVTLSCEQNLNHDAMYWYRQDPGQGLRLIYYSQIVNDFQKGDIAEGYSVSREKKESFPLTVTSAQKNPTAFYLCASSALDRGGNQPQHFGDGTRLSIL.

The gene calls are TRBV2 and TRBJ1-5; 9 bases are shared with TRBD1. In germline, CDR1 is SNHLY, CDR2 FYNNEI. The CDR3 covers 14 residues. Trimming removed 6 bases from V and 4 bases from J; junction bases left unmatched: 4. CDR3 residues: CASSRDRDNQPQHF. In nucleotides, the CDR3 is TGTGCCAGCAGCCGGGACAGGGATAATCAGCCCCAGCATTTT. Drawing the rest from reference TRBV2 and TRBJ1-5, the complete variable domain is EPEVTQTPSHQVTQMGQEVILRCVPISNHLYFYWYRQILGQKVEFLVSFYNNEISEKSEIFDDQFSVERPDGSNFTLKIRSTKLEDSAMYFCASSRDRDNQPQHFGDGTRLSIL.

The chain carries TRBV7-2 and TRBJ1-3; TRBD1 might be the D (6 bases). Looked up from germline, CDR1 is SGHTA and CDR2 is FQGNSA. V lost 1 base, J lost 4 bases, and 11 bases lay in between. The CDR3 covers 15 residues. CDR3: CASSLGGGTGNTIYF. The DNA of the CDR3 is TGTGCCAGCAGCTTAGGGGGTGGGACAGGAAACACCATATATTTT.

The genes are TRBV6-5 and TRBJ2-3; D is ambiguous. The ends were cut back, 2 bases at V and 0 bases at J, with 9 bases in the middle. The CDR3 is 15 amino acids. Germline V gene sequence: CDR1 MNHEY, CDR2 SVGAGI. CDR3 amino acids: CASSYGPFSTDTQYF. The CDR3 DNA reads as TGTGCCAGCAGTTACGGGCCCTTTAGCACAGATACGCAGTATTTT.

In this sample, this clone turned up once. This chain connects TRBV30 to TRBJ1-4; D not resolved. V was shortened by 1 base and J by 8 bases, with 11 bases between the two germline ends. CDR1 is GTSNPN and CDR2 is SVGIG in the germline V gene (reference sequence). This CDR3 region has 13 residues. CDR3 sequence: CAWSGSPEEKLFF. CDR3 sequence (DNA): TGTGCCTGGAGTGGGAGTCCCGAGGAAAAACTGTTTTTT.